This passage covers 22 T cell receptor beta chains from one sample sequenced in a study of metastatic and nonmetastatic thyroid tumors. From the PCR reads, TCRdb re-called clones with MiXCR. The repertoire holds some 26,000 clones, with about 3.9% as singletons. Patients underwent thyroid surgery, and none had received any treatment before it. Sequencing was carried out using blood. Receptors were obtained from a male donor with papillary thyroid cancer or a benign thyroid nodule (not recorded which). Some clones in this sample may be carry-over from other donors' samples.

To note about this clone: Because the CDR3's place on the DNA is in doubt, the DNA is left out and the CDR3 is given as listed by TCRdb. The chain employs TRBV7-2 and TRBJ1-2. Germline values: CDR1 SGHTA, CDR2 FQGNSA. The CDR3 is 21 amino acids in total, end residues counted. The CDR3: CASSLSGLAVYEQYFGPGYTF.

On this clone: Given a much more abundant clone one base away, this may be a read error. V is TRBV25-1 and J is TRBJ1-4, with TRBD1 as a possible D gene (5 bases). The CDR3 length is 11 residues. V was shortened by 11 bases and J by 8 bases, with 12 bases between the two germline ends. The germline gives CDR1 MGHDK, CDR2 SYGVNS. CDR3 region: CASGGAEKLFF. In DNA form, the CDR3 reads TGTGCCTCGGGGGGAGCCGAAAAACTGTTTTTT.

The genes are TRBV30 and TRBJ2-1; 7 bases line up with TRBD2. CDR1 is GTSNPN and CDR2 is SVGIG in the germline V gene (reference sequence). The CDR3 loop spans 14 amino acids. V dropped 1 base and J dropped 7; count of bases not matched to a gene: 7. The CDR3 nucleotides read TGTGCCTGGAGTGGACTAGCAGACTTTAATGAGCAGTTCTTC. This translates into CAWSGLADFNEQFF.

V gene TRBV6-1 combines with J gene TRBJ1-2; D not certain. The CDR3 length is 15 residues. Deletions cut 4 bases from V and 0 bases from J, with 12 bases between. Germline CDR1 and CDR2: MNHNS and SASEGT. The CDR3 DNA follows: TGTGCCAGCAGTGTATCTGGTACATCTAACTATGGCTACACCTTC. It translates to CASSVSGTSNYGYTF.

The CDR3 DNA reads as TGCGCCAGCAACCAGACACGGGGTAAAAACATTCAGTACTTC. It is translated as CASNQTRGKNIQYF. The chain is built from TRBV5-1 and TRBJ2-4, with a tentative D call TRBD2 (5 bases). The CDR3 is 14 amino acids. V lost 6 bases to trimming and J lost 4 bases, with 14 bases between them. CDR1 and CDR2 from the germline V gene are SGHRS and YFSETQ.

The chain has TRBV27 and TRBJ1-2; D unresolved. V lost 3 bases to trimming and J lost 5 bases, with 19 bases between them. Germline CDR1 reads MNHEY; CDR2 reads SMNVEV (reference sequence). The CDR3 is made up of 16 amino acids. The CDR3 DNA is TGTGCCAGCAGTTTGCGTGGGCAGCCGGAGGAATATGGCTACACCTTC. This gives the protein CASSLRGQPEEYGYTF.

This clone showed up many times. The chain employs TRBV5-4 and TRBJ2-3, with 8 bases that match TRBD1. Losses at the gene ends were 4 bases for V and 2 bases for J; bases not matched to a gene: 9. This CDR3 contains 16 residues. The germline CDR1 and CDR2 sequences are SGHNT and YYREEE (reference sequence). CDR3 residues: CASSALGQGSTDTQYF. The CDR3 coding sequence is TGTGCCAGCAGCGCCCTAGGACAGGGTTCCACAGATACGCAGTATTTT.

This clone is medium-sized. The rearrangement uses TRBV28 and TRBJ2-1; TRBD1 agrees at 8 bases. The V and J ends lost 3 bases and 4 bases, in that order; junction bases with no gene match: 5. This CDR3 has 15 amino acids. CDR1 and CDR2 from the germline V gene are MDHEN and SYDVKM. The CDR3 protein is CASSLRTGPYNEQFF. The CDR3 DNA reads as TGTGCCAGCAGTTTGAGGACAGGGCCATACAATGAGCAGTTCTTC.

This clone was detected ten times or more. This may be a read error, as it is one base from a much larger clone. This sample also contains other DNA sequences that code for the same CDR3. The chain couples TRBV19 to TRBJ1-3; D is unresolved. Germline loops: CDR1 LNHDA, CDR2 SQIVND (reference sequence). This CDR3 spans 16 amino acids. CDR3 DNA: TGTGCCAGTAGTCCCCGGATCACATACTCTGGAAACACCATATATTTC. Protein product: CASSPRITYSGNTIYF.

This clone was picked up a small number of times. CDR3 sequence: CASSLGGGPPETQYF. In nucleotides, the CDR3 is TGTGCCAGCAGCTTAGGGGGCGGTCCCCCAGAGACCCAGTACTTC. The genes are TRBV11-2 and TRBJ2-5; TRBD1 is a possible D gene (5 bases). Germline V gene data show CDR1 as SGHAT and CDR2 as FQNNGV. The CDR3 sequence is 15 residues long. With 1 base removed from V and 4 bases from J, the gap between germline ends came to 13 bases. Full variable domain (rest looked up from reference TRBV11-2 and TRBJ2-5): EAGVAQSPRYKIIEKRQSVAFWCNPISGHATLYWYQQILGQGPKLLIQFQNNGVVDDSQLPKDRFSAERLKGVDSTLKIQPAKLEDSAVYLCASSLGGGPPETQYFGPGTRLLVL.

This clone appeared a few times. The chain has TRBV27 and TRBJ2-2, with D possibly matching TRBD2 (5 bases). CDR1 MNHEY and CDR2 SMNVEV come from the germline V gene (reference sequence). With 6 bases removed from V and 5 bases from J, the gap between germline ends came to 10 bases. The CDR3 is made up of 13 amino acids. CDR3 sequence: CASRQGGTGELFF. The CDR3 nucleotides read TGTGCCAGCAGGCAAGGAGGTACCGGGGAGCTGTTTTTT.

This clone was picked up a small number of times. The V and J genes are TRBV19 and TRBJ2-2; 9 bases line up with TRBD1. The CDR3 extends over 15 amino acids. The ends lost 0 bases at V and 7 bases at J; junction bases unmatched: 3. Germline loops: CDR1 LNHDA, CDR2 SQIVND (reference sequence). In DNA, the CDR3 is TGTGCCAGTAGTATAGAATTGACAGGGGGCGGGGAGCTGTTTTTT. It yields the protein CASSIELTGGGELFF.

This clone has only a few counts. The gene calls are TRBV12-3 or TRBV12-4 and TRBJ2-1; TRBD2 matches 9 bases. The CDR3 has 15 residues. J gave up 4 bases and V 6 bases, and 7 bases lay outside the gene matches. CDR3: CASSLTSGLYNEQFF. The CDR3 coding sequence is TGTGCCAGCAGCTTAACTAGCGGGCTATACAATGAGCAGTTCTTC.

This clone is medium-sized within its sample. This chain joins TRBV6-1 and TRBJ2-7; D may be TRBD2 (6 bases). V was shortened by 4 bases and J by 0 bases, with 10 bases between the two germline ends. Germline assignment: CDR1 MNHNS and CDR2 SASEGT. The length of the CDR3 is 14 residues. The CDR3 loop is CASSVGEASYEQYF. The DNA for the CDR3 is TGTGCCAGCAGTGTAGGGGAGGCCTCCTACGAGCAGTACTTC.

Worth noting for this clone: Germline is not matched at one junction end, which may reflect a read error. This chain uses TRBV9 with TRBJ2-1; D perhaps matches TRBD2 (5 bases). Germline V gene lookup returns CDR1 SGDLS and CDR2 YYNGEE. The CDR3 length is 18 residues. Here the CDR3 reads CASRVEGRASSSYNEQFF. CDR3 in DNA: TGTGCCAGCAGAGTAGAAGGCCGGGCTAGCTCATCGTACAATGAGCAGTTCTTC.

This chain uses TRBV7-6 with TRBJ2-3; weak D call: TRBD2 (6 bases). The CDR3 spans 11 residues. V lost 4 bases to trimming and J lost 10 bases, with 9 bases between them. The V gene's germline CDR1 is SGHVS and CDR2 FNYEAQ. As DNA, the CDR3 is TGTGCCAGCAGCTGGGGGGATTCGCAGTATTTT. As protein: CASSWGDSQYF.

There are a few counts of this clone. The chain's CDR3 is CASSEAKQVIGYTF. CDR3 in DNA: TGTGCCAGCAGTGAAGCGAAGCAGGTTATTGGCTACACCTTC. The rearrangement uses TRBV6-1 and TRBJ1-2, with D unresolved. The CDR3 runs 14 residues. V gave up 0 bases and J gave up 7 bases, with 12 bases separating them. Per the germline V gene, CDR1 is MNHNS and CDR2 is SASEGT.

The table lists this clone with a few counts. The chain is built from TRBV7-9 and TRBJ2-1, with TRBD2 identical over 13 bases. V was clipped by 4 bases and J by 9 bases; unmatched bases: 9. CDR1 is SEHNR, CDR2 FQNEAQ, per germline (reference sequence). The CDR3 extends over 16 amino acids. The CDR3 region has the DNA TGTGCCAGCAGCTCGGGACTAGCGGGATTGGCGGGTGAGCAGTTCTTC. Its protein is CASSSGLAGLAGEQFF.

At least ten counts were recorded for this clone. V is TRBV28 and J is TRBJ1-5; unclear D gene. V shed 5 bases and J shed 0 bases, with 11 bases lying between them. CDR1 MDHEN and CDR2 SYDVKM come from the germline V gene. CDR3 size: 15 residues. The CDR3 DNA is TGTGCCAGCAGTCTGTCCGCCTATAGCAATCAGCCCCAGCATTTT. It yields the protein CASSLSAYSNQPQHF. The full variable domain, with the rest looked up from reference TRBV28 and TRBJ1-5, is DVKVTQSSRYLVKRTGEKVFLECVQDMDHENMFWYRQDPGLGLRLIYFSYDVKMKEKGDIPEGYSVSREKKERFSLILESASTNQTSMYLCASSLSAYSNQPQHFGDGTRLSIL.

Regarding this clone: Mismatch with germline at one junction end may stem from a read error. The chain recombines TRBV6-1 with TRBJ1-2; no clear D. In germline, CDR1 is MNHNS, CDR2 SASEGT. This CDR3 region has 11 residues. CDR3 in DNA: TGTGCCAGCAGTTTAGACTACGGCTACACCTTC. It specifies CASSLDYGYTF.

This clone appeared many times. This may arise from a read error, as a much more abundant clone is one base away. The chain recombines TRBV19 with TRBJ1-3; D unclear. Germline CDR1 LNHDA, CDR2 SQIVND (reference sequence). Trimming shortened V by 1 base and J by 9 bases, and 13 bases separated the two germline ends. CDR3 size: 14 residues. CDR3 bases: TGTGCCAGTAGTATAGGGGCTTCGCGAAGCACCATATATTTT. Its translation is CASSIGASRSTIYF.

There are many counts of this clone. The genes are TRBV4-2 and TRBJ1-5, with a possible D match to TRBD1 (5 bases). Germline V gene lookup returns CDR1 LGHNA and CDR2 YNFKEQ. V dropped 4 bases and J dropped 6 bases, with 16 bases sitting between them. This CDR3 region has 15 residues. In DNA, the CDR3 is TGTGCCAGCAGCCGGGACCTTGGTGGGAGTCAGCCCCAGCATTTT. It is translated as CASSRDLGGSQPQHF.